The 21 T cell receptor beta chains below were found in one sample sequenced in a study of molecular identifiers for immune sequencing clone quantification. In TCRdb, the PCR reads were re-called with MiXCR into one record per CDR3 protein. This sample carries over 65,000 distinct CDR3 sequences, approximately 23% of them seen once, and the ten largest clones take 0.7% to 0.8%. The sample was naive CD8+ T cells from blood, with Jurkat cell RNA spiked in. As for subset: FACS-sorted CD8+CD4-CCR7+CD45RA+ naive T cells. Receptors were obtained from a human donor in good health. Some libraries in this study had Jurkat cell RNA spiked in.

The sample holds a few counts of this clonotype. DNA of the CDR3: TGTGCCAGCAAATCCTGGGCTAGCGGGAGAGACGAGCAGTACTTC. It encodes CASKSWASGRDEQYF. The chain joins TRBV28 to TRBJ2-7, with 10 nucleotides matching TRBD2. Germline V gene lookup returns CDR1 MDHEN and CDR2 SYDVKM. CDR3 length: 15 residues. V lost 7 bases and J lost 5; bases outside the gene matches: 11.

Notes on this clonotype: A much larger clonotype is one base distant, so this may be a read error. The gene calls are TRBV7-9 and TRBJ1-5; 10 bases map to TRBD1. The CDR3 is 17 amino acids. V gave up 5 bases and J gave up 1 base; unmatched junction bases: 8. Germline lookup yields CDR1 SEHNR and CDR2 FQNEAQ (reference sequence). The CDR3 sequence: CASSAGQGVESNQPQHF. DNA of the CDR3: TGTGCCAGCAGCGCAGGACAGGGGGTGGAAAGCAATCAGCCCCAGCATTTT.

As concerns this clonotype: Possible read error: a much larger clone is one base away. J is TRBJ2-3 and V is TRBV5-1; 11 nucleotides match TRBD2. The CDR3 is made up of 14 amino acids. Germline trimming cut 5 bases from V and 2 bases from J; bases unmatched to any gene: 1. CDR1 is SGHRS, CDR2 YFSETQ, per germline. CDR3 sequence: CASRLAGATDTQYF. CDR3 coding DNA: TGCGCCAGCAGACTAGCGGGGGCCACAGATACGCAGTATTTT.

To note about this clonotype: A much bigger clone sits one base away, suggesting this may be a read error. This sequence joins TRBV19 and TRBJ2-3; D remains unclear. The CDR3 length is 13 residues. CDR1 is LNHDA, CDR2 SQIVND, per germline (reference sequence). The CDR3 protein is CASSMIATDAQYF. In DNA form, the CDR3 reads TGTGCCAGTAGTATGATAGCCACAGATGCGCAGTATTTT.

CDR3: CASSLLAVTDTQYF. The CDR3 nucleotides are TGTGCCAGCAGCCTCCTAGCGGTCACAGATACGCAGTATTTT. The chain joins TRBV3-1 to TRBJ2-3; 7 nucleotides line up with TRBD2. V dropped 4 bases and J dropped 2; count of bases not matched to a gene: 3. The germline CDR1 and CDR2 sequences are LGHDT and YNNKEL (reference sequence). The CDR3 covers 14 residues.

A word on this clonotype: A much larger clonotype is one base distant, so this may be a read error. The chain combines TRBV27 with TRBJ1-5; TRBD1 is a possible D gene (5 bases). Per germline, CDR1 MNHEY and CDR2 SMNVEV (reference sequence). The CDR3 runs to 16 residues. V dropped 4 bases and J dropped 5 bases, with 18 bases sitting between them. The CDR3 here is CASSSIAGAGDQPQHF. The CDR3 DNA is TGTGCCAGCAGTTCTATCGCTGGGGCGGGCGATCAGCCCCAGCATTTT.

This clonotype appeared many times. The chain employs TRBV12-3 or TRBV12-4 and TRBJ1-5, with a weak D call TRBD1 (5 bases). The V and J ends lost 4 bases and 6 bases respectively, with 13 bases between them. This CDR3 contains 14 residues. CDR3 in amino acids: CASSYRGIGQPQHF. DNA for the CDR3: TGTGCCAGCAGTTATCGGGGGATTGGTCAGCCCCAGCATTTT.

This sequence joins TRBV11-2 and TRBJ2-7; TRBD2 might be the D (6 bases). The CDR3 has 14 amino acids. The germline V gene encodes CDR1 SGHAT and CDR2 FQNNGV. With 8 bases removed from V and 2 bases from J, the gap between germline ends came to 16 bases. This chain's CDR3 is CASPQSGEAYEQYF. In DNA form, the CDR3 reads TGTGCCAGCCCCCAATCGGGGGAGGCCTACGAGCAGTACTTC. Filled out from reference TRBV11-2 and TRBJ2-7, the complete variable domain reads EAGVAQSPRYKIIEKRQSVAFWCNPISGHATLYWYQQILGQGPKLLIQFQNNGVVDDSQLPKDRFSAERLKGVDSTLKIQPAKLEDSAVYLCASPQSGEAYEQYFGPGTRLTVT.

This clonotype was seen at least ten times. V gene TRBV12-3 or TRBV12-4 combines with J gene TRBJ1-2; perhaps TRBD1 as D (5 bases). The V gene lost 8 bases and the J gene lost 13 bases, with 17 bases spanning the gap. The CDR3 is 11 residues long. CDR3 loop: CASGSGTPATF. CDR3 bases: TGTGCCAGCGGGTCCGGGACCCCGGCCACCTTC.

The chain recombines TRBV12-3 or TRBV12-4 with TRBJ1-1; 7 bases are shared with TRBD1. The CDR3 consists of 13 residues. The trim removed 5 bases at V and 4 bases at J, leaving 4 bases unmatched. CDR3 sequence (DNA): TGTGCCAGCAGTGACGACAGGGCCACTGAAGCTTTCTTT. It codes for CASSDDRATEAFF.

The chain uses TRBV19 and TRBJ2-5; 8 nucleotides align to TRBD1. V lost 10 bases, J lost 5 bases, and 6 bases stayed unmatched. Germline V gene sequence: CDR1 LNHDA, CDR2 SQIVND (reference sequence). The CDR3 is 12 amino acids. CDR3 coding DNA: TGTGCCACTCGGACAGGGCTGGAGACCCAGTACTTC. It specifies CATRTGLETQYF. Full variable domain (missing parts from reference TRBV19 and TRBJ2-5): DGGITQSPKYLFRKEGQNVTLSCEQNLNHDAMYWYRQDPGQGLRLIYYSQIVNDFQKGDIAEGYSVSREKKESFPLTVTSAQKNPTAFYLCATRTGLETQYFGPGTRLLVL.

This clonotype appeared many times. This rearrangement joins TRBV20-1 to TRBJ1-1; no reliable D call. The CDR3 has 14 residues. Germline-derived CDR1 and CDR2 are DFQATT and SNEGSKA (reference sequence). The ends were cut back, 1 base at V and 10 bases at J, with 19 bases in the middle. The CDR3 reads CSARGRSGTYTAFF. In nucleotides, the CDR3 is TGCAGTGCTAGAGGGAGGTCGGGTACATATACAGCTTTCTTT.

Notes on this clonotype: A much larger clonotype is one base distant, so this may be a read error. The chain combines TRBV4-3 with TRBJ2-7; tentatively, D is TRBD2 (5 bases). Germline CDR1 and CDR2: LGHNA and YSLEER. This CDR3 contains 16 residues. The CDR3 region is CVSSQEASGLGYEQYF. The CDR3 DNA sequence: TGCGTCAGCAGCCAAGAGGCCTCGGGATTGGGGTACGAGCAGTACTTC.

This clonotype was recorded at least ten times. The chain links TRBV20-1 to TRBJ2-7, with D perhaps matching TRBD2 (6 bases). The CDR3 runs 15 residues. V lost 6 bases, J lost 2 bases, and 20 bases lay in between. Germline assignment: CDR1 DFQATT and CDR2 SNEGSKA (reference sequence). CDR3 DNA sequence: TGCAGTGCCCGATCCCCGGGACTTGTTCCCTACGAGCAGTACTTC. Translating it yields CSARSPGLVPYEQYF.

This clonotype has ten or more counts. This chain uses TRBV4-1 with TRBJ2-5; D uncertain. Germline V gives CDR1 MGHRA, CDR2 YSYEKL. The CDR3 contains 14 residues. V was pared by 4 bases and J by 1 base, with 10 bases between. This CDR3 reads CASSRDNIQETQYF. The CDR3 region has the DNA TGCGCCAGCAGCCGCGACAACATCCAAGAGACCCAGTACTTC.

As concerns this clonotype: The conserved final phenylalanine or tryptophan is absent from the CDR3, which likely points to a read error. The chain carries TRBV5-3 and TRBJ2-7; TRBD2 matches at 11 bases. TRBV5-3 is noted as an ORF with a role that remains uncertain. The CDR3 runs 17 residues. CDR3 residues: CASSLDRLAGSPYEQYS. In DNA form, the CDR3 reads TGTGCCAGCAGCTTGGATCGACTAGCGGGGTCACCCTACGAGCAGTACTCC.

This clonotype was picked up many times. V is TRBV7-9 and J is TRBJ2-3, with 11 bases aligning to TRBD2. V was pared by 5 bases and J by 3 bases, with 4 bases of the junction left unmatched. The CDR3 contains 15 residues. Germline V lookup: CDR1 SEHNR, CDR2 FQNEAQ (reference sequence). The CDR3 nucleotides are TGTGCCAGCAGCCCGGGACTAGCGGCAACAGATACGCAGTATTTT. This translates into CASSPGLAATDTQYF.

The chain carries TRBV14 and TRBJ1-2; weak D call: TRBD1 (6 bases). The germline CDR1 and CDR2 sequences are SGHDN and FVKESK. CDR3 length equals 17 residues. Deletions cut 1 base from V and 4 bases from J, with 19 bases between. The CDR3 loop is CASSQGWGSGAGYGYTF. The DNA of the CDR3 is TGTGCCAGCAGCCAAGGTTGGGGTTCGGGGGCCGGCTATGGCTACACCTTC.

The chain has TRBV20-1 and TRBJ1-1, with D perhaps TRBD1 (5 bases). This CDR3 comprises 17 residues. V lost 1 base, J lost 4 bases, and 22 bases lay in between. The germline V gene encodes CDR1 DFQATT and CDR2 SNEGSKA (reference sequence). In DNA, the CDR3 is TGCAGTGCTAGAGGAGAGGGCCGATCCACTGGGGGCACTGAAGCTTTCTTT. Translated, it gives CSARGEGRSTGGTEAFF.

Here the CDR3 reads CASSGTNSGNTIYF. The CDR3 bases are TGTGCCAGCAGCGGGACCAACTCTGGAAACACCATATATTTT. The chain employs TRBV9 and TRBJ1-3, with D hard to call. Germline V gene sequence: CDR1 SGDLS, CDR2 YYNGEE. The CDR3 contains 14 residues. Trimming removed 3 bases at V and 0 bases at J, with 7 bases between.

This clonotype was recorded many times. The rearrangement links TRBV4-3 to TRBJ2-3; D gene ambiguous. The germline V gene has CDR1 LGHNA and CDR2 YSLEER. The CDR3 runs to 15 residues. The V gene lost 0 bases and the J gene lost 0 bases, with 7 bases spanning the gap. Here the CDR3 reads CASSQDVGSTDTQYF. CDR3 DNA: TGCGCCAGCAGCCAAGATGTGGGGAGCACAGATACGCAGTATTTT.